Sequencing of this T cell receptor (beta chain) was carried out in a study of cytomegalovirus exposure and HLA in healthy donors. Findings and caveats of the study: Researchers had no immune exposure information except CMV serostatus available. A later analysis showed HLA-associated TCR beta chains outstripping equally common others in clonal expansion.

It was with 60 Vbeta and 13 Jbeta primers that the PCR ran. TCRdb's copy holds only in-frame clones and misses some; the assay was immunoSEQ multiplex PCR. The sample records 250,000 to 350,000 clones, roughly 90% being singletons. Points on this clone: Its target is not known.

CDR1 SGHTA and CDR2 FQGTGA come from the germline V gene. The CDR3 totals 13 residues. Trimming stripped 5 bases from V and 4 bases from J, with 11 bases between. This TCR was recovered from a middle-aged man in good health and CMV-seropositive. The chain couples TRBV7-3 to TRBJ1-1; no clear D gene. The sequenced sample consisted of PBMCs. CDR3 amino acids: CASSRDFGTEAFF. DNA for the CDR3: TGTGCCAGCAGCCGGGATTTCGGCACTGAAGCTTTCTTT.